This T cell receptor beta chain was sequenced during a study of cytomegalovirus exposure and HLA in healthy donors. Study in general: HLA-typed donors were the source of 86 million or so unique TCRs held in an early data release.

PCR used 60 Vbeta primers and 13 Jbeta primers. The table came from immunoSEQ multiplex PCR; TCRdb's copy has only in-frame clones and leaves some out. Here the sample spans under 200,000 clones, approximately 84% being singletons. All donors participated as healthy donors of bone marrow. Regarding this clone: The antigen remains unidentified. One end of the junction is discordant with germline, which a read error may explain.

The CDR3 covers 12 residues. In germline, CDR1 is MNHNY, CDR2 SVGAGI (reference sequence). Overall study results and limits: According to the study, approximately 150 TCR beta chains were cytomegalovirus-associated.

V gene TRBV6-6 combines with J gene TRBJ1-4; the D gene is possibly TRBD1 (5 bases). The sample was PBMCs. This sequence was found in a woman in her 30s in good health and CMV-seropositive. CDR3 sequence: CASSPRTNKPFF. The CDR3 coding sequence is TGTGCCAGCAGCCCCCGGACAAACAAACCGTTTTTT.